Below are 16 T cell receptor beta chains sequenced from a single sample in a study of blood T cell repertoires in COVID-19. TCRdb keeps only in-frame clones here, not all; method: immunoSEQ multiplex PCR. This table has around 300,000 clones, 83% appearing once. Sequencing was carried out using peripheral blood. The receptors were gathered from a man aged 25 to 40 with active or convalescent COVID-19.

The chain couples TRBV14 to TRBJ1-1; D is unclear. Germline V gene sequence: CDR1 SGHDN, CDR2 FVKESK. CDR3 length: 14 residues. V lost 0 bases and J 9 bases, leaving 14 bases between the germline ends. The CDR3 DNA is TGTGCCAGCAGCCAAGATTTAACAACAGCTCAAGCTTTCTTT. It codes for CASSQDLTTAQAFF.

This chain joins TRBV19 and TRBJ1-4; 9 nucleotides line up with TRBD1. The CDR3 runs to 14 residues. Looked up from germline, CDR1 is LNHDA and CDR2 is SQIVND (reference sequence). The junction had 2 bases not matched to a gene; V was cut back by 1 base and J by 8 bases. For the CDR3, the DNA is TGTGCCAGTAGTATAGGAGGGACAGGGGAAAAACTGTTTTTT. Protein sequence: CASSIGGTGEKLFF.

The V gene is TRBV6-5, the J gene TRBJ2-7; D is undetermined. The CDR3 is 14 residues long. V gave up 7 bases and J gave up 0 bases, with 13 bases separating them. The germline CDR1 and CDR2 sequences are MNHEY and SVGAGI. The CDR3 spells CASTSAPSSYEQYF. CDR3 sequence (DNA): TGTGCCAGCACCTCAGCGCCCAGCTCCTACGAGCAGTACTTC.

The V gene is TRBV30, the J gene TRBJ2-7; 12 nucleotides align to TRBD2. Germline V gene data show CDR1 as GTSNPN and CDR2 as SVGIG (reference sequence). This CDR3 has 15 residues. After removal of 1 base from V and 5 bases from J, the junction contained 6 bases not matched to a gene. The CDR3 DNA is TGTGCCTGGAGTGCCGGACTAGCGGGAAAGGACGAGCAGTACTTC. Its translation is CAWSAGLAGKDEQYF.

This clone was seen only once. The CDR3 loop is CATSEGTGIFQPQHF. Written as DNA, the CDR3 is TGTGCCACCAGTGAGGGTACAGGGATTTTTCAGCCCCAGCATTTT. The genes are TRBV24-1 and TRBJ1-5; TRBD1 is a possible D gene (6 bases). CDR3 length: 15 amino acids. The ends were cut back, 4 bases at V and 6 bases at J, with 15 bases in the middle. Germline V gene data show CDR1 as KGHDR and CDR2 as SFDVKD.

The chain is built from TRBV28 and TRBJ1-6, with 7 positions matching TRBD1. The germline V gene encodes CDR1 MDHEN and CDR2 SYDVKM. Germline trimming cut 4 bases from V and 5 bases from J; bases unmatched to any gene: 8. There are 16 residues in the CDR3. CDR3 bases: TGTGCCAGCAGTTACAGCCAGGGGGGACATAATTCACCCCTCCACTTT. This codes for CASSYSQGGHNSPLHF.

The chain links TRBV30 to TRBJ1-5; D perhaps matches TRBD1 (5 bases). Germline V gives CDR1 GTSNPN, CDR2 SVGIG (reference sequence). There are 12 residues in the CDR3. Trimming shortened V by 3 bases and J by 8 bases, and 11 bases separated the two germline ends. This chain's CDR3 is CAWRRGAEPQHF. The CDR3 DNA reads as TGTGCCTGGAGAAGGGGCGCAGAGCCCCAGCATTTT.

This clone was picked up one time. The J gene is TRBJ2-3, the V gene TRBV6-5, with TRBD2 as a possible D gene (6 bases). This CDR3 comprises 14 residues. The germline CDR1 and CDR2 sequences are MNHEY and SVGAGI. Trimming pared 10 bases from V and 2 bases from J, leaving 16 bases between. The CDR3 protein is CATRDFSFTDTQYF. CDR3 nucleotide sequence: TGTGCCACCAGGGACTTCAGCTTCACAGATACGCAGTATTTT.

The chain is built from TRBV7-2 and TRBJ1-4; D may be TRBD1 (5 bases). The V gene's germline CDR1 is SGHTA and CDR2 FQGNSA. The CDR3 is made up of 16 amino acids. Trimming cost V 2 bases and J 4 bases, with 14 bases left between them. The CDR3 DNA sequence: TGTGCCAGCAGCTTACGAGGCGGGGCATTTAATGAAAAACTGTTTTTT. Protein: CASSLRGGAFNEKLFF.

V and J are TRBV6-1 and TRBJ1-5; D not certain. The V end lost 3 bases, the J end lost 11 bases, and 14 bases lay between the germline ends. Looked up from germline, CDR1 is MNHNS and CDR2 is SASEGT. The CDR3 sequence is 13 residues long. Written as DNA, the CDR3 is TGTGCCAGCAGTGATCGGGGTTTGGGTACCCAGCATTTT. As protein: CASSDRGLGTQHF.

The chain recombines TRBV6-2 or TRBV6-3 with TRBJ2-1, with a weak D call TRBD2 (5 bases). Trimming left V 2 bases short and J 8 bases short, with 10 bases between. Germline V gene lookup returns CDR1 MNHEY and CDR2 SVGEGT. The CDR3 sequence is 13 residues long. CDR3 DNA sequence: TGTGCCAGCAGTTACAGACTAAGCGATGAGCAGTTCTTC. This codes for CASSYRLSDEQFF.

This chain joins TRBV7-9 and TRBJ1-1; D may be TRBD1 (6 bases). The CDR3 is made up of 13 amino acids. V was pared by 6 bases and J by 3 bases, with 11 bases between. CDR1 SEHNR and CDR2 FQNEAQ come from the germline V gene (reference sequence). CDR3 nucleotides: TGTGCCAGCAGAACAGGGTTCGACACTGAAGCTTTCTTT. As protein: CASRTGFDTEAFF.

In DNA, the CDR3 is TGCAGCGTTCACGAGGTTGCTGAAGCTTTCTTT. Encoded protein: CSVHEVAEAFF. The chain joins TRBV29-1 to TRBJ1-1; no firm D call. V dropped 5 bases and J dropped 6 bases, with 10 bases sitting between them. The length of the CDR3 is 11 residues. Germline lookup yields CDR1 SQVTM and CDR2 ANQGSEA.

The rearrangement uses TRBV29-1 and TRBJ2-1; 7 positions agree with TRBD1. Looked up from germline, CDR1 is SQVTM and CDR2 is ANQGSEA. The CDR3 length is 11 residues. The V gene end was trimmed by 8 bases and the J gene end by 9 bases; junction bases not matched to a gene: 7. In DNA, the CDR3 is TGCAGCACAGGGGATTTCGGTGAGCAGTTCTTC. This codes for CSTGDFGEQFF.

J is TRBJ2-5 and V is TRBV7-3, with 10 bases identical to TRBD2. The CDR3 extends over 15 amino acids. The ends lost 3 bases at V and 4 bases at J; junction bases unmatched: 5. Germline values: CDR1 SGHTA, CDR2 FQGTGA. Written as DNA, the CDR3 is TGTGCCAGCAGCTTGAGCGGGAGGGCCGGAGAGACCCAGTACTTC. The encoded protein is CASSLSGRAGETQYF.

This chain links TRBV18 with TRBJ2-2; D is ambiguous. Germline lookup yields CDR1 KGHSH and CDR2 LQKENI. CDR3 length: 12 residues. Trimming cost V 3 bases and J 7 bases, with 6 bases left between them. The CDR3 loop reads CASSPLIGELFF. The CDR3 coding sequence is TGTGCCAGCTCACCGTTAATCGGGGAGCTGTTTTTT.